The source of this T cell receptor beta chain is a study of naive and memory T cell subsets. This clonotype was counted between two and nine times. Antigen: not known. Four subsets defined by CD45RA and CD27 were sorted after CD3, CD4, CD8 and live/dead staining. An equimolar mix of two oligonucleotides served as the beta constant-region primer for TRBC1 and TRBC2. Ligated cDNA was amplified by four rounds of PCR with nested alpha and beta constant-region primers and SP2. TCRdb reprocessed the UMI-ligation and nested PCR reads with MiXCR, giving one entry per CDR3 protein. The sample consists of 85,000 or so distinct CDR3 sequences, 9% of them appearing once. Study-wide findings and caveats: Over 85% of naive TCR sequences appeared only once, unlike memory subsets. RNA-based TCR counts may shift with T cell activation and differentiation.

J lost 5 bases, V lost 3 bases, and 10 bases had no gene match. Germline V CDR1 and CDR2: SEHNR, FQNEAQ (reference sequence). The CDR3 is 16 amino acids. The source of this sequence is a human donor in good health. The rearrangement joins TRBV7-9 to TRBJ2-5, with 9 bases fitting TRBD2. Source material: naive CD8+ T cells from blood. The CDR3 coding sequence is TGTGCCAGCAGCTTGGGCCGTAGCGGGAGCTACGAGACCCAGTACTTC. It specifies CASSLGRSGSYETQYF.